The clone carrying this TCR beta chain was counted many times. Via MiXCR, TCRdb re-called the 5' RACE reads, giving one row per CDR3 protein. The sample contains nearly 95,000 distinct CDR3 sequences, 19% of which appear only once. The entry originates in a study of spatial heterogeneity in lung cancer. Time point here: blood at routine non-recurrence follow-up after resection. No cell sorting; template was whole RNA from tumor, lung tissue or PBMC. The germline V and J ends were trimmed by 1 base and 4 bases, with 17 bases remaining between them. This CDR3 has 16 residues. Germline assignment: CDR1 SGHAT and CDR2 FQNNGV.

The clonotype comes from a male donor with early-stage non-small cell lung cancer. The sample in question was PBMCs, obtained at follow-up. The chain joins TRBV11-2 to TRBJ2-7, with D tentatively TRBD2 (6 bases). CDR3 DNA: TGTGCCAGCAGCTTAGTAAATACCGGGGGAAAATACGAGCAGTACTTC. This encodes CASSLVNTGGKYEQYF.